The 10 T cell receptor beta chains reported below all come from one sample, sequenced in a study of shared clonotypes between healthy human individuals. The repertoire was sequenced with immunoSEQ multiplex PCR; TCRdb's copy has only in-frame clones and lacks some. The sample includes more than 2 million clones, approximately 95% of them seen just once. The sample taken for sequencing was naive CD4+ T cells sorted from blood. Subset defined: CD45RA+ positively selected. Receptors were obtained from a man aged 18-30 years in good health.

The chain recombines TRBV2 with TRBJ1-2; 8 bases agree with TRBD1. The length of the CDR3 is 17 residues. Trimming at V came to 8 bases and at J to 0 bases, leaving 14 bases not matched to a gene. The germline CDR1 and CDR2 sequences are SNHLY and FYNNEI. The DNA of the CDR3 is TGTGCCAGCTCTCCTGACAGGGGACCTTTATCTAACTATGGCTACACCTTC. Translated, it gives CASSPDRGPLSNYGYTF.

This chain links TRBV27 with TRBJ1-6; the D gene is possibly TRBD1 (5 bases). CDR1 and CDR2 (germline): MNHEY, SMNVEV (reference sequence). V was pared by 2 bases and J by 6 bases, with 8 bases between. The CDR3 is made up of 14 amino acids. CDR3 DNA: TGTGCCAGCAGTTTAGGGGCGCCTAATTCACCCCTCCACTTT. Encoded protein: CASSLGAPNSPLHF.

The rearrangement links TRBV5-5 to TRBJ2-3, with 9 bases aligning to TRBD1. The CDR3 runs to 13 residues. Germline trimming cut 4 bases from V and 3 bases from J; bases unmatched to any gene: 0. The germline gives CDR1 SGHKS, CDR2 YYEKEE (reference sequence). This CDR3 is CASSGQGTDTQYF. The CDR3 nucleotides read TGTGCCAGCAGCGGACAGGGGACAGATACGCAGTATTTT.

The gene calls are TRBV2 and TRBJ2-5; D unresolved. The V gene lost 7 bases and the J gene lost 0 bases, with 12 bases spanning the gap. In germline, CDR1 is SNHLY, CDR2 FYNNEI. This CDR3 region has 14 residues. The CDR3 loop reads CASTSSSNQETQYF. The CDR3 bases are TGTGCCAGCACTTCCTCCAGTAACCAAGAGACCCAGTACTTC.

This rearrangement joins TRBV6-6 to TRBJ2-1, with TRBD2 matching 7 bases. Germline CDR1 is MNHNY and CDR2 is SVGAGI (reference sequence). This CDR3 spans 15 amino acids. V dropped 4 bases and J dropped 2; count of bases not matched to a gene: 5. The chain's CDR3 is CASSSGGNAYNEQFF. CDR3 bases: TGTGCCAGCAGTTCGGGAGGTAACGCCTACAATGAGCAGTTCTTC.

About this clone itself: Other nucleotide sequences in the sample specify the same CDR3. This rearrangement joins TRBV5-1 to TRBJ2-3; D is possibly TRBD2 (5 bases). The CDR3 is 15 amino acids. The V end was cut by 4 bases, the J end by 0 bases, with 12 bases between. Germline CDR1 is SGHRS and CDR2 is YFSETQ. The chain's CDR3 is CASSLGLGSTDTQYF. CDR3 in DNA: TGCGCCAGCAGCCTAGGACTCGGGAGCACAGATACGCAGTATTTT.

This clone was recorded only once. The gene calls are TRBV7-8 and TRBJ2-7; perhaps TRBD2 as D (7 bases). Trimming shortened V by 5 bases and J by 2 bases, and 13 bases separated the two germline ends. This CDR3 has 14 amino acids. Germline V gives CDR1 SGHVS, CDR2 FQNEAQ. The CDR3 bases are TGTGCCAGCAGCCCCGGAGGGGGGGCCTACGAGCAGTACTTC. Encoded protein: CASSPGGGAYEQYF.

This clone was seen only once. This chain joins TRBV6-5 and TRBJ1-5; D not resolved. The CDR3 covers 11 residues. V lost 6 bases and J 3 bases, leaving 3 bases between the germline ends. Per germline, CDR1 MNHEY and CDR2 SVGAGI. CDR3 region: CASSLNQPQHF. For the CDR3, the DNA is TGTGCCAGCAGCCTCAATCAGCCCCAGCATTTT.

The chain combines TRBV18 with TRBJ2-2; D may match TRBD1 or TRBD2 (5 bases each). The germline CDR1 and CDR2 sequences are KGHSH and LQKENI. The V gene lost 1 base and the J gene lost 5 bases, with 11 bases spanning the gap. The CDR3 extends over 15 amino acids. CDR3 nucleotide sequence: TGTGCCAGCTCACCACAGGGGAGTTGGACCGGGGAGCTGTTTTTT. This translates into CASSPQGSWTGELFF.

Comment on this clone: The same CDR3 is also encoded by other DNA sequences in this sample. The V and J genes are TRBV7-9 and TRBJ1-3; D is unresolved. Germline values: CDR1 SEHNR, CDR2 FQNEAQ (reference sequence). The length of the CDR3 is 16 residues. Trimming took off 5 bases at V and 0 bases at J, with 14 bases between the two ends. The CDR3 is CASSPRGLSSGNTIYF. As DNA, the CDR3 is TGTGCCAGCAGCCCGCGTGGCCTGAGCTCTGGAAACACCATATATTTT.